The present T cell receptor (beta chain) was sequenced within a study of tumor-infiltrating lymphocytes in glioblastoma multiforme. Multiple V-beta primers and a C-beta primer amplified TCRB from RNA. TCRdb re-analysed the multiplex PCR reads in MiXCR, keeping a single row per CDR3 protein. The data contain more than 10,000 distinct CDR3 sequences, approximately 75% of them seen just once; the ten biggest clones take up about 43%. Specimen: brain tumor tissue. This TCR was recovered from a male donor with glioblastoma.

CDR3 in DNA: TGTGCCAGCTCCCGGGACAGGGGATCCCACGAGCAGTACTTC. Encoded protein: CASSRDRGSHEQYF. The chain has TRBV6-6 and TRBJ2-7; 10 nucleotides match TRBD1. The ends lost 8 bases at V and 5 bases at J; junction bases unmatched: 9. This CDR3 is built from 14 residues. Germline V gene data show CDR1 as MNHNY and CDR2 as SVGAGI (reference sequence).